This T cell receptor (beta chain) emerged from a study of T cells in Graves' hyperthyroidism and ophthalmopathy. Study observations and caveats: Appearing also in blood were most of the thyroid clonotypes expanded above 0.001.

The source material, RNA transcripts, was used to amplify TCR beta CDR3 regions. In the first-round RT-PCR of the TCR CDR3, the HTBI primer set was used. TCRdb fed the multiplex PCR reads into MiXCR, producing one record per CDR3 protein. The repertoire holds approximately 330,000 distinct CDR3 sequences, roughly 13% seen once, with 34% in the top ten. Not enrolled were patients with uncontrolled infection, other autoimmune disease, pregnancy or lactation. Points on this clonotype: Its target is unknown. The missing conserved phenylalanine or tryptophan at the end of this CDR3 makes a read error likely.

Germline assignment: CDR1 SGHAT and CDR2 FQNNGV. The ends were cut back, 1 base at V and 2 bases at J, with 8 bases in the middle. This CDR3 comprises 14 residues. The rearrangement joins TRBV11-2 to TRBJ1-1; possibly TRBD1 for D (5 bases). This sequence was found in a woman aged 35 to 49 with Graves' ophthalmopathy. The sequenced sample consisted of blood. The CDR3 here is CASSLGGINTEAFL. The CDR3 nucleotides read TGTGCCAGCAGCTTAGGGGGCATAAACACTGAAGCTTTCCTT.